These T cell receptor beta chains were read from a single sample in a study of cytomegalovirus exposure and HLA in healthy donors. The table came from immunoSEQ multiplex PCR; TCRdb's copy has only in-frame clones and leaves some out. The sample records over 70,000 clones, approximately 70% being singletons. Sequencing was performed on PBMCs. The receptors were sampled from a woman aged 50 to 60 in good health and CMV-seropositive. CDR3s include the opening cysteine and the closing phenylalanine or tryptophan. Fields, in order: V gene, clone size, J gene, CDR3 protein. Some rows have no size entry. The others give once, few or many, or a class for an expanded clone.

v_call: TRBV5-1
clone_size: NA
j_call: TRBJ1-2
cdr3_aa: CASSPTQGGPGYGYTF

v_call: TRBV5-5
clone_size: NA
j_call: TRBJ2-1
cdr3_aa: CASSRGKGSNNEQFF

v_call: TRBV5-4
clone_size: NA
j_call: TRBJ2-7
cdr3_aa: CASSLAELAGVEQYF

v_call: TRBV6-1
clone_size: few
j_call: TRBJ1-1
cdr3_aa: CASSVEFRRNTEAFF

v_call: TRBV9
clone_size: few
j_call: TRBJ1-1
cdr3_aa: CASSHTQGIRTEAFF

v_call: TRBV9
clone_size: NA
j_call: TRBJ1-2
cdr3_aa: CASSVGGTANYGYTF

v_call: TRBV7-9
clone_size: NA
j_call: TRBJ2-7
cdr3_aa: CASSLTGLGEQYF

v_call: TRBV2
clone_size: NA
j_call: TRBJ2-2
cdr3_aa: CASSVQGANTGELFF

v_call: TRBV11-2
clone_size: NA
j_call: TRBJ2-7
cdr3_aa: CASSLLAETYEQYF

v_call: TRBV5-1
clone_size: NA
j_call: TRBJ2-7
cdr3_aa: CASSGQGGGGEQYF

v_call: TRBV27
clone_size: NA
j_call: TRBJ2-6
cdr3_aa: CASSLLLTPTGSGANVLTF

v_call: TRBV7-2
clone_size: NA
j_call: TRBJ2-7
cdr3_aa: CASSEAPGQGGEQYF

v_call: TRBV6-1
clone_size: NA
j_call: TRBJ2-7
cdr3_aa: CASRDRMYEQYF

v_call: TRBV4-3
clone_size: few
j_call: TRBJ1-1
cdr3_aa: CASSQDNTVGGREAFF

v_call: TRBV19
clone_size: few
j_call: TRBJ1-5
cdr3_aa: CASTNRGLGQPQHF

v_call: TRBV28
clone_size: few
j_call: TRBJ1-1
cdr3_aa: CASSLNTDRGRFF

v_call: TRBV27
clone_size: few
j_call: TRBJ2-7
cdr3_aa: CASSPGTSGGYEQYF

v_call: TRBV27
clone_size: NA
j_call: TRBJ2-3
cdr3_aa: CASSFFSGRGDTQYF

v_call: TRBV9
clone_size: NA
j_call: TRBJ1-6
cdr3_aa: CASSVRQGNSPLHF

v_call: TRBV10-3
clone_size: NA
j_call: TRBJ1-2
cdr3_aa: CAISESSVLNYGYTF

v_call: TRBV10-2
clone_size: NA
j_call: TRBJ2-7
cdr3_aa: CASSEGGEQYF

v_call: TRBV11-2
clone_size: NA
j_call: TRBJ2-1
cdr3_aa: CASTGNSRNEQFF

v_call: TRBV11-2
clone_size: NA
j_call: TRBJ1-2
cdr3_aa: CASSDLWVTGYGYTF

v_call: TRBV29-1
clone_size: few
j_call: TRBJ1-2
cdr3_aa: CSVEVQGSYGYTF